A selection of T cell receptor beta chains follows, all from one sample in a study of cytomegalovirus exposure and HLA in healthy donors. Profiling relied on immunoSEQ multiplex PCR, and the TCRdb table lists in-frame clones only, not all of them. The data contain around 60,000 clones, 71% of them singletons. The sample was PBMCs. These receptors were collected from a man aged 45-60 years in good health and CMV-seropositive. Both conserved end residues are part of each CDR3. Fields, in order: clone size, V gene, J gene, D gene, CDR3 protein, CDR3 DNA. A D gene is named only where the DNA matches it firmly. Only some rows state a clone size, as once, few, many or a class for expanded clones.

.	TRBV11-1	TRBJ1-1	TRBD1	CASSRGQGISEAFF	TGTGCCAGCAGCCGGGGACAGGGAATATCTGAAGCTTTCTTT
.	TRBV7-2	TRBJ2-7	TRBD1	CASSSPFGQGAVEQYF	TGTGCCAGCAGCTCGCCTTTCGGACAGGGGGCGGTAGAGCAGTACTTC
.	TRBV27	TRBJ1-2	.	CASSLSTGNYGYTF	TGTGCCAGCAGTTTAAGTACAGGGAACTATGGCTACACCTTC
.	TRBV5-6	TRBJ2-7	.	CASSLGATGSYEQYF	TGTGCCAGCAGCTTGGGCGCGACAGGATCATACGAGCAGTACTTC
.	TRBV19	TRBJ1-4	.	CASARAGNNEKLFF	TGTGCCAGTGCCCGGGCGGGGAATAATGAAAAACTGTTTTTT
.	TRBV6-6	TRBJ2-7	.	CASSPLYEQYF	TGTGCCAGCAGCCCTCTTTATGAGCAGTACTTC
.	TRBV15	TRBJ1-1	TRBD1	CATRPQGGLNTEAFF	TGTGCCACCAGACCTCAGGGGGGCTTGAACACTGAAGCTTTCTTT
once	TRBV29-1	TRBJ1-1	.	CSVATGRNTEAFF	TGCAGCGTGGCAACAGGGAGGAACACTGAAGCTTTCTTT
few	TRBV7-2	TRBJ1-5	TRBD1	CASSLAGQGYQPQHF	TGTGCCAGCAGCTTGGCGGGACAGGGGTATCAGCCCCAGCATTTT
.	TRBV27	TRBJ2-1	.	CASSSTSEATYNEQFF	TGTGCCAGCAGTTCGACTAGTGAGGCCACCTACAATGAGCAGTTCTTC
once	TRBV5-1	TRBJ2-1	.	CASTWGDYNEQFF	TGCGCCAGCACTTGGGGGGACTACAATGAGCAGTTCTTC
.	TRBV18	TRBJ2-3	TRBD2	CASSPTSGRADTQYF	TGTGCCAGCTCACCAACCAGCGGGAGGGCAGATACGCAGTATTTT
.	TRBV27	TRBJ2-1	TRBD2	CASSPIPPGGGARNEQFF	TGTGCCAGCAGTCCCATACCCCCCGGCGGGGGGGCACGGAATGAGCAGTTCTTC
.	TRBV30	TRBJ1-5	.	CAWSGQGYQPQHF	TGTGCCTGGAGTGGGCAGGGGTATCAGCCCCAGCATTTT
.	TRBV5-4	TRBJ1-4	TRBD1	CASSSPTGGASEKLFF	TGTGCCAGCAGCTCGCCAACAGGGGGCGCGAGTGAAAAACTGTTTTTT
.	TRBV7-2	TRBJ2-5	.	CASSLNGGETQYF	TGTGCCAGCAGCTTAAACGGCGGAGAGACCCAGTACTTC
.	TRBV29-1	TRBJ1-2	TRBD1	CSARQGVDENYGYTF	TGCAGCGCCAGACAGGGGGTGGATGAGAACTATGGCTACACCTTC
.	TRBV15	TRBJ1-1	TRBD1	CATSDRVDNTEAFF	TGTGCCACCAGCGACAGGGTTGATAACACTGAAGCTTTCTTT
.	TRBV18	TRBJ1-3	TRBD1	CASSGQGAGGNTIYF	TGTGCCAGCTCAGGACAGGGGGCTGGAGGAAACACCATATATTTT
.	TRBV30	TRBJ1-2	.	CAWSPITSYGYTF	TGTGCCTGGAGTCCGATAACTAGCTATGGCTACACCTTC
.	TRBV5-1	TRBJ1-3	.	CASSLATGNAGNTIYF	TGCGCCAGCAGCTTGGCCACAGGGAATGCTGGAAACACCATATATTTT
.	TRBV27	TRBJ2-5	TRBD2	CASSISGAIRDQYF	TGTGCCAGCAGTATTAGCGGGGCTATAAGGGACCAGTACTTC
.	TRBV15	TRBJ2-5	.	CATTRDTQETQYF	TGTGCCACCACCCGGGACACACAAGAGACCCAGTACTTC
.	TRBV2	TRBJ1-4	TRBD1	CASSQDRGVNEKLFF	TGTGCCAGCAGTCAGGACAGGGGGGTTAATGAAAAACTGTTTTTT
.	TRBV9	TRBJ2-2	.	CASSVGMGIGGGELFF	TGTGCCAGCAGCGTAGGCATGGGGATAGGAGGCGGGGAGCTGTTTTTT
few	TRBV19	TRBJ1-3	.	CASSIGRGRGNTIYF	TGTGCCAGTAGTATAGGTCGGGGGAGAGGAAACACCATATATTTT
.	TRBV10-1	TRBJ2-7	.	CASSRTAKSEQYF	TGCGCCAGCAGCAGGACAGCCAAGAGCGAGCAGTACTTC
few	TRBV30	TRBJ2-4	.	CAFHSSAKNIQYF	TGTGCCTTCCACAGTTCCGCCAAAAACATTCAGTACTTC
.	TRBV12-5	TRBJ2-5	.	CASIGSGETQYF	TGTGCTAGCATCGGGAGCGGGGAGACCCAGTACTTC
.	TRBV5-1	TRBJ2-5	TRBD2	CASSLGTSGTETQYF	TGCGCCAGCAGCTTGGGGACTAGCGGGACCGAGACCCAGTACTTC
few	TRBV29-1	TRBJ1-5	.	CSVGDTSNQPQHF	TGCAGCGTTGGGGACACCAGCAATCAGCCCCAGCATTTT
few	TRBV10-2	TRBJ1-5	TRBD1	CASSESRVGTGNQPQHF	TGCGCCAGCAGTGAGTCGAGAGTGGGGACAGGGAATCAGCCCCAGCATTTT
.	TRBV5-1	TRBJ2-3	TRBD1	CASTPTGTRTDTQYF	TGCGCCAGCACACCGACAGGGACCCGCACAGATACGCAGTATTTT
.	TRBV25-1	TRBJ1-2	TRBD1	CASSTGGGYGYTF	TGTGCCAGCAGTACAGGGGGGGGCTATGGCTACACCTTC
.	TRBV7-8	TRBJ1-2	.	CASSLVGQINYGYTF	TGTGCCAGCAGCTTAGTCGGACAGATTAACTATGGCTACACCTTC
.	TRBV5-1	TRBJ2-1	TRBD1	CASSPPGTGFNEQFF	TGCGCCAGCAGCCCCCCCGGGACAGGGTTCAATGAGCAGTTCTTC
.	TRBV7-9	TRBJ2-3	TRBD2	CASSPSRESSPTDTQYF	TGTGCCAGCAGCCCCTCGCGGGAGTCTAGTCCTACAGATACGCAGTATTTT
few	TRBV30	TRBJ2-7	.	CAWSPQRYEQYF	TGTGCCTGGAGTCCCCAGCGCTACGAGCAGTACTTC
.	TRBV6-6	TRBJ1-2	.	CASIQPGTRYGYTF	TGTGCCAGCATCCAACCCGGGACAAGATATGGCTACACCTTC
few	TRBV10-1	TRBJ2-1	TRBD2	CASGLAGYNEQFF	TGCGCCAGCGGACTAGCGGGGTACAATGAGCAGTTCTTC
.	TRBV5-4	TRBJ1-2	.	CASSSWASDELLNYGYTF	TGTGCCAGCAGCTCGTGGGCCTCTGATGAACTTCTTAACTATGGCTACACCTTC
.	TRBV27	TRBJ2-7	.	CASSSGPYEQYF	TGTGCCAGCAGTTCAGGGCCCTACGAGCAGTACTTC
.	TRBV28	TRBJ2-5	TRBD2	CASSLAGGHQETQYF	TGTGCCAGCAGTTTAGCGGGAGGCCACCAAGAGACCCAGTACTTC
.	TRBV6-5	TRBJ2-7	.	CASSLSRVYEQYF	TGTGCCAGCAGTTTATCTCGGGTTTACGAGCAGTACTTC
.	TRBV11-2	TRBJ2-7	TRBD2	CASSLVPSGAYEQYF	TGTGCCAGCAGCTTAGTTCCTAGCGGGGCCTACGAGCAGTACTTC
.	TRBV5-6	TRBJ1-5	TRBD1	CASSLAGGQTSNQPQHF	TGTGCCAGCAGCTTGGCCGGGGGACAGACTTCGAATCAGCCCCAGCATTTT
.	TRBV9	TRBJ2-1	.	CASSVGPLVGVDNEQFF	TGTGCCAGCAGCGTAGGACCCCTAGTCGGCGTAGACAATGAGCAGTTCTTC
.	TRBV18	TRBJ1-1	.	CASSPGGKGAFF	TGTGCCAGCTCACCGGGGGGAAAAGGCGCTTTCTTT
few	TRBV6-5	TRBJ1-1	.	CASNTGGKPTEAFF	TGTGCCAGCAATACGGGAGGAAAACCCACTGAAGCTTTCTTT
.	TRBV7-9	TRBJ1-2	TRBD1	CASSTEDRGFNGYTF	TGTGCCAGCAGCACAGAGGACAGGGGATTTAATGGCTACACCTTC